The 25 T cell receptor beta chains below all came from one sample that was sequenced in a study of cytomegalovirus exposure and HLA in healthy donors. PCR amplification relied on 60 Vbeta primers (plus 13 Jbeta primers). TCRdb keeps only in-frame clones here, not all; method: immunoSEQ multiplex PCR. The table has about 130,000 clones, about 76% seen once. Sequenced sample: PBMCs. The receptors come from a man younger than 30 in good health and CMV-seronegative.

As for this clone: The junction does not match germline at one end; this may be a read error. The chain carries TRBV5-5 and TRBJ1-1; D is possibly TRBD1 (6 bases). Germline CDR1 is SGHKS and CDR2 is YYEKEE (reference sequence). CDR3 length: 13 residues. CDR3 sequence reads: CASGRQGNAEAFF. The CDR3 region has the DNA TGTGCCAGCGGTAGGCAGGGGAACGCTGAAGCTTTCTTT. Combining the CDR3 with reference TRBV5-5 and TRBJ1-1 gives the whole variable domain DAGVTQSPTHLIKTRGQQVTLRCSPISGHKSVSWYQQVLGQGPQFIFQYYEKEERGRGNFPDRFSARQFPNYSSELNVNALLLGDSALYLCASGRQGNAEAFFGQGTRLTVV.

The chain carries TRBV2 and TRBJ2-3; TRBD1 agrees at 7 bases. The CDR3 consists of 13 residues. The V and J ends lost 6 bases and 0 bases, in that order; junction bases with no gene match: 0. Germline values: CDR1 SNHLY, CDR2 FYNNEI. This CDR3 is CASRGQSTDTQYF. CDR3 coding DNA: TGTGCCAGCAGGGGACAGAGCACAGATACGCAGTATTTT.

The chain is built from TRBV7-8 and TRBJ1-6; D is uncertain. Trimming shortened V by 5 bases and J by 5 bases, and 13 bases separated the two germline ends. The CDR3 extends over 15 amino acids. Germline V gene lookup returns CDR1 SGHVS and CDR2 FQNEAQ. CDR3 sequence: CASSREATDNSPLHF. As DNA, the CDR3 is TGTGCCAGCAGCCGAGAGGCCACGGATAATTCACCCCTCCACTTT.

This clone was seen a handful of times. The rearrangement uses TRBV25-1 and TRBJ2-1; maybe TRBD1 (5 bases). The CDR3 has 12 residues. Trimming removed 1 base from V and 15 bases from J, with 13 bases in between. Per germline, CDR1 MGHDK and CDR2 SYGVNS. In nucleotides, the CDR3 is TGTGCCAGCAGTGAATCGATCAGGGCCACGTTCTTC. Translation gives CASSESIRATFF.

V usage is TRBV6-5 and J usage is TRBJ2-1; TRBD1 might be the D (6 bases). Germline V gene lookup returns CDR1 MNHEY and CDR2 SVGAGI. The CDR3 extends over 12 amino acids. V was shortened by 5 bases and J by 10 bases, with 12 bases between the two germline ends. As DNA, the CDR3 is TGTGCCAGCAGTCCACAGGGTTTGGAGCAGTTCTTC. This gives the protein CASSPQGLEQFF.

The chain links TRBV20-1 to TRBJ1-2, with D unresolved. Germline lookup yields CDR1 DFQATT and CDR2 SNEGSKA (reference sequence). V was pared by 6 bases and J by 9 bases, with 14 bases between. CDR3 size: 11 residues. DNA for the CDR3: TGCAGTGCCCTGACGGCGGATCGCTACACCTTC. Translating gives CSALTADRYTF.

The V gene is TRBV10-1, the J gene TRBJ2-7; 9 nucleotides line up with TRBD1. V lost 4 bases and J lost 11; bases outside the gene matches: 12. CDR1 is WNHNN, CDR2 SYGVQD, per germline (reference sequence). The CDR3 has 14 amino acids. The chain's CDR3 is CASSGPGQGSVKYF. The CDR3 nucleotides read TGCGCCAGCAGTGGGCCGGGACAGGGCTCCGTTAAGTACTTC.

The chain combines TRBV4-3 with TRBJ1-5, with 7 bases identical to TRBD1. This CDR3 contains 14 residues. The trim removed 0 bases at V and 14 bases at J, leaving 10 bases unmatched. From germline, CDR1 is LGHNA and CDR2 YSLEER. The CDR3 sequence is CASSQDRNRGTKHF. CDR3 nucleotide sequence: TGCGCCAGCAGCCAAGATAGGAACAGGGGAACGAAGCATTTT.

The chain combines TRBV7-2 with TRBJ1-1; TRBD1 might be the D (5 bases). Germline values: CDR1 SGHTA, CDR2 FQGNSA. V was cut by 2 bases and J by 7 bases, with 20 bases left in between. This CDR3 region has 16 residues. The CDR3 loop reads CASSLFSLQVSVEAFF. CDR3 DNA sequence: TGTGCCAGCAGCTTATTTAGTCTACAGGTATCAGTTGAAGCTTTCTTT.

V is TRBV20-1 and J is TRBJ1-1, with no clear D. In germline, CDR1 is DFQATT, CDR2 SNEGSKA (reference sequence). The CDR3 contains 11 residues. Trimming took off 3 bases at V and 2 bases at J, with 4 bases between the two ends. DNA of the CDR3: TGCAGTGCTAGGGCTAACACTGAAGCTTTCTTT. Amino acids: CSARANTEAFF.

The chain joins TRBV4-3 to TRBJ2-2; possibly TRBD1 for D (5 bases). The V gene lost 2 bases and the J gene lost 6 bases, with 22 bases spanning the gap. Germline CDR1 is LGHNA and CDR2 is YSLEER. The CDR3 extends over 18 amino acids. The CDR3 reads CASSQPPGRTRSPGELFF. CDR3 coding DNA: TGCGCCAGCAGCCAACCCCCCGGACGGACAAGGAGTCCCGGGGAGCTGTTTTTT.

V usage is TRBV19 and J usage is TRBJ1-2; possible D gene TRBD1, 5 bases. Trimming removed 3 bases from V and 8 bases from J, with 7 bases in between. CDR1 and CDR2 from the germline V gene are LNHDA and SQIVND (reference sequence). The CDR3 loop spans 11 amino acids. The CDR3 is CASSMQGGYTF. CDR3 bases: TGTGCCAGTAGTATGCAGGGCGGCTACACCTTC. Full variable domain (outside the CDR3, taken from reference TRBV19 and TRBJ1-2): DGGITQSPKYLFRKEGQNVTLSCEQNLNHDAMYWYRQDPGQGLRLIYYSQIVNDFQKGDIAEGYSVSREKKESFPLTVTSAQKNPTAFYLCASSMQGGYTFGSGTRLTVV.

In DNA, the CDR3 is TGTGCCAGCAGCTTAGGAGGCCCACCACTGGAGACCCAGTACTTC. Residues: CASSLGGPPLETQYF. The chain has TRBV7-9 and TRBJ2-5; D is uncertain. V was cut by 1 base and J by 5 bases, with 14 bases left in between. CDR1 and CDR2 (germline): SEHNR, FQNEAQ (reference sequence). The CDR3 covers 15 residues.

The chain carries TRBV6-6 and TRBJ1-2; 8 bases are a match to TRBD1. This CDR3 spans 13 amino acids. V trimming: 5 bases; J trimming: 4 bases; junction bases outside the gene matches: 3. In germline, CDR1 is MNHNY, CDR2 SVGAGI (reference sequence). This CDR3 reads CASSRDRSYGYTF. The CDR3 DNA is TGTGCCAGCAGTAGGGACAGGAGCTATGGCTACACCTTC.

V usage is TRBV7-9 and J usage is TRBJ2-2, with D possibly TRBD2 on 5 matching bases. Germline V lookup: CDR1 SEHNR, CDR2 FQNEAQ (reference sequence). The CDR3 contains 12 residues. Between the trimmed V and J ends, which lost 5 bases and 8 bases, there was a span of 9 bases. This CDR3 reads CASSPPGGELFF. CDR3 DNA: TGTGCCAGCAGCCCCCCGGGGGGGGAGCTGTTTTTT. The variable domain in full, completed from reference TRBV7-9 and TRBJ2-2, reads DTGVSQNPRHKITKRGQNVTFRCDPISEHNRLYWYRQTLGQGPEFLTYFQNEAQLEKSRLLSDRFSAERPKGSFSTLEIQRTEQGDSAMYLCASSPPGGELFFGEGSRLTVL.

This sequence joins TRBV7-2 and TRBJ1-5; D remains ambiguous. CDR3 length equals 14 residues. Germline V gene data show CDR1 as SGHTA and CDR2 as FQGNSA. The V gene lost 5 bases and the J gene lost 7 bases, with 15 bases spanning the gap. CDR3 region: CASSLPGVEQPQHF. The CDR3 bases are TGTGCCAGCAGCCTGCCAGGCGTCGAACAGCCCCAGCATTTT.

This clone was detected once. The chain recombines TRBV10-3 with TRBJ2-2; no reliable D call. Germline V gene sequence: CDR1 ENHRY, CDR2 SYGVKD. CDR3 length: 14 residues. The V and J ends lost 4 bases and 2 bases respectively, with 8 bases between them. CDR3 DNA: TGTGCCATCAGTGCCCATCTAAACACCGGGGAGCTGTTTTTT. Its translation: CAISAHLNTGELFF.

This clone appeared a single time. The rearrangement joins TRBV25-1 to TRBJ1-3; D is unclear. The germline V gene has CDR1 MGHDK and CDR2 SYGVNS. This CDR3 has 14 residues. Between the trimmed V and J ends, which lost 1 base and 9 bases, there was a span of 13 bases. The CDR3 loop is CASSEFLGVGTIYF. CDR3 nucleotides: TGTGCCAGCAGTGAATTCCTAGGTGTCGGCACCATATATTTT.

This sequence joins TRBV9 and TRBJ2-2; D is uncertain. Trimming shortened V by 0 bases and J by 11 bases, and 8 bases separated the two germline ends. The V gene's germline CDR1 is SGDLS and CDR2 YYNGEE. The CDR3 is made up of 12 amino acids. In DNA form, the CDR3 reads TGTGCCAGCAGCGTAGGTAGGAGTGAGCTGTTTTTT. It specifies CASSVGRSELFF.

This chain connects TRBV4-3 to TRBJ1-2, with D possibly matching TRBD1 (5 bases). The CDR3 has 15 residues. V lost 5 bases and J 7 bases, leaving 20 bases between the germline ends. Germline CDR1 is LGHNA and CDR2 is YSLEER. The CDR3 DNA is TGCGCCAGCAGCTCTGCCATGGGGCTCTGGCGTGGCTACACCTTC. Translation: CASSSAMGLWRGYTF.

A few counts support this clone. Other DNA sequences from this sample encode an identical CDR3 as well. The CDR3 nucleotides read TGTGCCAGCAGCCAAGAACGGGGGGGCCAAGAGACCCAGTACTTC. As protein: CASSQERGGQETQYF. The V gene is TRBV4-2, the J gene TRBJ2-5, with 8 nucleotides matching TRBD2. Germline V gives CDR1 LGHNA, CDR2 YNFKEQ. V lost 0 bases, J lost 1 base, and 1 base stayed unmatched. The CDR3 length is 15 residues.

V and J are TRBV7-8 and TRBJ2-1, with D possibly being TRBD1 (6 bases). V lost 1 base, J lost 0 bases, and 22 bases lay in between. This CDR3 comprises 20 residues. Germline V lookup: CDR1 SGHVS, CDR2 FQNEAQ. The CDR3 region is CASSLGSVFRTASSYNEQFF. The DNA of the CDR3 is TGTGCCAGCAGCTTAGGTTCGGTTTTTAGGACAGCAAGCTCCTACAATGAGCAGTTCTTC.

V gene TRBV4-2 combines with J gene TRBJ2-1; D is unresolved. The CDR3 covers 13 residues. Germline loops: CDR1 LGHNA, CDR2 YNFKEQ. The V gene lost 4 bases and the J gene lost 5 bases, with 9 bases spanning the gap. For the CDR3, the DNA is TGTGCCAGCAGCCCCCTAGACGACAATGAGCAGTTCTTC. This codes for CASSPLDDNEQFF.

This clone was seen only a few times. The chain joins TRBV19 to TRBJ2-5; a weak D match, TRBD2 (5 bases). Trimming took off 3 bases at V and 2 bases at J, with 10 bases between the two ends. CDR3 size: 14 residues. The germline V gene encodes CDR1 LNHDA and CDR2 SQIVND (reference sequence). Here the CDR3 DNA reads TGTGCCAGTAGTATGTACGGGAATCAAGAGACCCAGTACTTC. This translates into CASSMYGNQETQYF. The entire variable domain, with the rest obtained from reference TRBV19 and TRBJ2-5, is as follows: DGGITQSPKYLFRKEGQNVTLSCEQNLNHDAMYWYRQDPGQGLRLIYYSQIVNDFQKGDIAEGYSVSREKKESFPLTVTSAQKNPTAFYLCASSMYGNQETQYFGPGTRLLVL.

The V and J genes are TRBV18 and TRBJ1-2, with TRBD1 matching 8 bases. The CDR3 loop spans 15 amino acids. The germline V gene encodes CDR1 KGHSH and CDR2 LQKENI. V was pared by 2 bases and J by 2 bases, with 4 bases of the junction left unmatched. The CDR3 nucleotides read TGTGCCAGCTCACCAACAGGGGGGGAAAACTATGGCTACACCTTC. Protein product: CASSPTGGENYGYTF.